The rows below give T cell receptor beta chains drawn from one sample of a study of blood T cell repertoires in COVID-19. Clones were sequenced by immunoSEQ multiplex PCR, and TCRdb holds only the in-frame ones, with some missing. Altogether 300,000 to 450,000 clones are present, 81% being singletons, with the ten largest covering roughly 1.2%. The source material was peripheral blood. These receptors originate from a human donor with acute or convalescent COVID-19. The donor label of this sample is uncertain. The CDR3 runs from the conserved cysteine through the conserved F or W. A D gene is named only where the DNA matches it firmly. A row's size may be missing; if present it is once, few, many or a size class.

>-|TRBJ1-3|TRBV11-3|-
TGTGCCAGCAGCTTAGACTCCGGGACACCAAACACCATATATTTT
CASSLDSGTPNTIYF
>-|TRBJ1-4|TRBV7-6|-
TGTGCCAGCAGTCGAGCGGGGCAGGGAGAAAAACTGTTTTTT
CASSRAGQGEKLFF
>-|TRBJ1-3|TRBV19|-
TGTGCCAGTAGTATGGGCAATACTGGAAACACCATATATTTT
CASSMGNTGNTIYF
>-|TRBJ1-5|TRBV19|TRBD1
TGTGCCAGTGGCCGTTGGACAGGGGGGATGAGGCAGCCCCAGCATTTT
CASGRWTGGMRQPQHF
>-|TRBJ1-1|TRBV2|TRBD1
TGTGCCAGCAGTCAACAACAGACAGGGGCTGGTGAAGCTTTCTTT
CASSQQQTGAGEAFF
>once|TRBJ1-2|TRBV5-1|TRBD1
TGCGCCAGCAGCCCGTTAATCCCAGGGGGTGATGGCTACACCTTC
CASSPLIPGGDGYTF
>-|TRBJ1-4|TRBV2|TRBD1
TGTGCCAGCAAGACAGGGGGGGGTAATGAAAAACTGTTTTTT
CASKTGGGNEKLFF
>-|TRBJ2-7|TRBV15|-
TGTGCCACCAGCATGGAGACTGGGAGCTCCTACGAGCAGTACTTC
CATSMETGSSYEQYF
>-|TRBJ2-2|TRBV6-5|TRBD2
TGTGCCAGCAGTTACGAGGGACTAGCGACCGGGGAGCTGTTTTTT
CASSYEGLATGELFF
>-|TRBJ1-5|TRBV30|-
TGTGCCTGGAGAGCACCGGGGGGAGCTAATCAGCCCCAGCATTTT
CAWRAPGGANQPQHF
>-|TRBJ2-1|TRBV7-8|TRBD2
TGTGCCAGCAGCTTAGCGCTCGGGAGGGGTAATGAGCAGTTCTTC
CASSLALGRGNEQFF
>-|TRBJ1-4|TRBV6-5|TRBD1
TGTGCCAGCAGAACAGGGGGTATTAATGAAAAACTGTTTTTT
CASRTGGINEKLFF
>-|TRBJ2-7|TRBV6-5|-
TGTGCCAGCTCCGCGGGAACTCAATCGTACGAGCAGTACTTC
CASSAGTQSYEQYF
>once|TRBJ1-2|TRBV20-1|TRBD1
TGCAGTGCTAGTCCTAAAGCCACAGGGGGAGGATATGGCTACACCTTC
CSASPKATGGGYGYTF
>-|TRBJ1-6|TRBV30|-
TGTGCCTGGAGTTCGCAGTTTAATTCACCCCTCCACTTT
CAWSSQFNSPLHF
>-|TRBJ1-2|TRBV5-1|TRBD1
TGCGCCAGCAGCTTGTCAGGGGGCTATGGCTACACCTTC
CASSLSGGYGYTF
>few|TRBJ1-1|TRBV18|-
TGTGCCAGCTCACCAGGGAGGGGGGCTACTTTTAACACTGAAGCTTTCTTT
CASSPGRGATFNTEAFF
>-|TRBJ1-2|TRBV3-1/TRBV3-2|-
TGTGCCAGCAGCCAAGGATCGGGTAACTATGGCTACACCTTC
CASSQGSGNYGYTF
>-|TRBJ1-1|TRBV11-2|-
TGTGCCAGCAGCCTCACCAGGGACACTGAAGCTTTCTTT
CASSLTRDTEAFF
>-|TRBJ1-5|TRBV15|TRBD1
TGTGCCACCAGCAGAGGGCACCCAGACAGGGGTAGGCAGCCCCAGCATTTT
CATSRGHPDRGRQPQHF
>-|TRBJ1-3|TRBV5-1|-
TGCGCCAGCACGGACGGGGGCTCTGGAAACACCATATATTTT
CASTDGGSGNTIYF
>-|TRBJ1-2|TRBV28|-
TGTGCCAGCAAGGTTTCGGGATTGGATGGCTACACCTTC
CASKVSGLDGYTF
>-|TRBJ2-7|TRBV5-1|-
TGCGCCAGCAGCTCAGACAGGTCCTACGAGCAGTACTTC
CASSSDRSYEQYF
>-|TRBJ2-2|TRBV7-2|TRBD2
TGTGCCAGCAGCTTAGGTGGACTAGCGGGAGGAAGGGCCGGGGAGCTGTTTTTT
CASSLGGLAGGRAGELFF
>-|TRBJ2-7|TRBV2|-
TGTGCCAGCAGTGAAGCTGCGCAGCAGTACTTC
CASSEAAQQYF
>once|TRBJ1-2|TRBV28|-
TGTGCCACGATCACGGGGATTGGCGGCTACACCTTC
CATITGIGGYTF
>-|TRBJ2-2|TRBV27|-
TGTGCCAGCAGTCTCCAACAGGGTTTTGGGGAGCTGTTTTTT
CASSLQQGFGELFF
>-|TRBJ2-1|TRBV29-1|-
TGCAGCGTTGAAAACGGAACTCTAGCCTACAATGAGCAGTTCTTC
CSVENGTLAYNEQFF
>-|TRBJ2-3|TRBV5-1|TRBD2
TGCGCCAGCAAGCACCCTCCTACCGCGGGGGGGGCTAGCACAGATACGCAGTATTTT
CASKHPPTAGGASTDTQYF
>-|TRBJ2-3|TRBV7-6|-
TGTGCCAGCAGCTTATTGAGGGGGGGCTCCACAGATACGCAGTATTTT
CASSLLRGGSTDTQYF
>-|TRBJ2-1|TRBV5-1|-
TGCGCCAGCAGCCTTACCTCCGGGGCCTACAATGAGCAGTTCTTC
CASSLTSGAYNEQFF
>-|TRBJ2-1|TRBV2|TRBD1
TGTGCCAGCAGCGAAGGGGGCAGGGGTTCCTACAATGAGCAGTTCTTC
CASSEGGRGSYNEQFF
>-|TRBJ2-1|TRBV30|-
TGTGCCTGGGCAAGGAGCTCCTACAATGAGCAGTTCTTC
CAWARSSYNEQFF
>-|TRBJ2-3|TRBV3-1/TRBV3-2|-
TGTGCCAGCAGCCAAGATGAGGCACCCCCGCAGTATTTT
CASSQDEAPPQYF
>-|TRBJ2-7|TRBV6-5|TRBD1
TGTGCCAGCGGACAGGGAGCGATTCAGTACTTC
CASGQGAIQYF
>-|TRBJ2-1|TRBV14|TRBD2
TGTGCCAGCAGCCGTTCTCTTCTAGCGGGAGGGCCGGATGAGCAGTTCTTC
CASSRSLLAGGPDEQFF
>-|TRBJ2-1|TRBV4-1|TRBD2
TGCGCCAGCAGCCAAGAGTGGACTAGCGGGGGAGTTTACAATGAGCAGTTCTTC
CASSQEWTSGGVYNEQFF
>-|TRBJ2-1|TRBV27|TRBD2
TGTGCCAGCCGCTCTGGGCTAGCGGGAGGTGAGCAGTTCTTC
CASRSGLAGGEQFF
>-|TRBJ1-1|TRBV7-8|-
TGTGCCAGCAGCCTACAGGGGAACACTGAAGCTTTCTTT
CASSLQGNTEAFF
>-|TRBJ1-2|TRBV28|-
TGTGCCAGCAGTTTAACGGTAAATGGCTACACCTTC
CASSLTVNGYTF
>few|TRBJ2-1|TRBV19|TRBD1
TGTGCCACCTGGACAGGGACCTACAATGAGCAGTTCTTC
CATWTGTYNEQFF
>-|TRBJ2-1|TRBV9|TRBD1
TGTGCCAGCAGCCCCAGGGGGACAGGGGGCGATGAGCAGTTCTTC
CASSPRGTGGDEQFF
>-|TRBJ2-7|TRBV6-5|-
TGTGCCAGCAGTTACTCCTCCGCCAGCTACGAGCAGTACTTC
CASSYSSASYEQYF
>-|TRBJ1-6|TRBV5-1|TRBD1
TGCGCCAGCAGCTGGGGGACAGGCAGGACAGGCACACCCCTCCACTTT
CASSWGTGRTGTPLHF
>-|TRBJ1-6|TRBV14|-
TGTGCCAGCAGTCTCCTGGGGAGGAATAATTCACCCCTCCACTTT
CASSLLGRNNSPLHF
>-|TRBJ2-5|TRBV6-5|-
TGTGCCAGCAGTCGAGGCCGAGAAGAGACCCAGTACTTC
CASSRGREETQYF
>-|TRBJ2-6|TRBV10-3|-
TGTGCCATCAGACCCCAGGGGTCCGGGGCCAACGTCCTGACTTTC
CAIRPQGSGANVLTF
>-|TRBJ1-1|TRBV30|-
TGTGCCTGGAGTCCCGGGGAGGTCTTGAACACTGAAGCTTTCTTT
CAWSPGEVLNTEAFF
>-|TRBJ1-1|TRBV5-1|-
TGCGCCAGCAGCTTTACCCAGGGGAACACTGAAGCTTTCTTT
CASSFTQGNTEAFF
>-|TRBJ1-5|TRBV6-5|-
TGTGCCAGCCCATTACGGGAAGGCAGCAATCAGCCCCAGCATTTT
CASPLREGSNQPQHF
>-|TRBJ2-4|TRBV19|TRBD1
TGTGCCAGTAGTTCGACACCGGGACAGGAGCTAGCCAAAAACATTCAGTACTTC
CASSSTPGQELAKNIQYF
>-|TRBJ1-6|TRBV7-2|-
TGTGCCAGCAGCTTGAGGCAGTTTAATTCACCCCTCCACTTT
CASSLRQFNSPLHF